The sequence of this T cell receptor beta chain was determined in a study of cytomegalovirus exposure and HLA in healthy donors. Overall study context: Earlier, 100 million to 130 million unique TCR beta sequences were recovered from some 200 million T cells by an analysis. Study results and caveats: There were several of the most significant clusters that appeared linked to common viral pathogens in a later analysis. In an earlier analysis, productive rearrangement rates for most beta V segments clustered near 90% or 30%.

The CDR3 is made up of 16 amino acids. Germline lookup yields CDR1 SGHVS and CDR2 FQNEAQ. The V segment lost 5 bases and the J segment 2 bases; nucleotides outside the gene matches: 7. PCR primers comprised 60 Vbeta and 13 Jbeta primers. Clones were read by immunoSEQ multiplex PCR, and TCRdb kept only the in-frame ones, dropping some. Among around 150,000 clones listed, 68% were seen once. Note on this clone: What it recognizes is unknown.

Each of the donors was a healthy bone marrow donor. V gene TRBV7-8 combines with J gene TRBJ2-1, with 9 bases that match TRBD2. Sequencing was carried out using PBMCs. This clonotype was obtained from a young woman in good health and CMV-seropositive. The DNA for the CDR3 is TGTGCCAGCAGCCCGCTACAGCGGGGGGCCTACAATGAGCAGTTCTTC. Protein sequence: CASSPLQRGAYNEQFF.